This T cell receptor (beta chain) was observed in a study of radiotherapy plus CTLA-4 blockade in lung cancer. Study-level results: Some TCR clones had been derived from tumors. These clones expanded in peripheral blood after radiotherapy plus ipilimumab.

With 6 bases removed from V and 7 bases from J, the gap between germline ends came to 15 bases. CDR1 and CDR2 (germline): ENHRY, SYGVKD. There are 13 residues in the CDR3. In regard to this clone: Antigen unknown.

TCRdb's table, derived via immunoSEQ multiplex PCR, lists solely in-frame clones and lacks some. The profile shows about 43,000 clones, less than 75% of them singletons. This TCR was sampled from a human donor with non-small cell lung cancer who had a partial response to radiotherapy plus ipilimumab. The material was peripheral blood, obtained from a patient treated with radiotherapy plus ipilimumab. J is TRBJ1-1 and V is TRBV10-3; no reliable D call. As DNA, the CDR3 is TGTGCCATCAGAGACTACGCGGCATATGAAGCTTTCTTT. This codes for CAIRDYAAYEAFF.